The 21 T cell receptor beta chains below all came from one sample that was sequenced in a study of shared clonotypes between healthy human individuals. Clones were read by immunoSEQ multiplex PCR, and TCRdb kept only the in-frame ones, dropping some. The sample contains 750,000 to 1,000,000 clones, 90% to 95% of which appear only once. Naive CD8 cells were CD45RO-negative, positively selected for CCR7, excluding terminally differentiated effector memory CD45RA+ cells. The sample taken for sequencing was naive CD8+ T cells sorted from blood. The receptors here all came from a man younger than 40 in good health.

This chain links TRBV10-3 with TRBJ2-1; weak D call: TRBD2 (6 bases). The CDR3 loop spans 15 amino acids. Trimming removed 10 bases at V and 8 bases at J, with 24 bases between. The germline V gene has CDR1 ENHRY and CDR2 SYGVKD. The CDR3 is CATGRGGVGYHEQFF. In DNA, the CDR3 is TGTGCCACCGGTCGCGGAGGGGTTGGGTATCATGAGCAGTTCTTC.

In this sample, this clone turned up a few times. The gene calls are TRBV6-1 and TRBJ2-7; unclear D gene. V lost 1 base and J lost 2, with 6 bases in between. The germline CDR1 and CDR2 sequences are MNHNS and SASEGT. This CDR3 contains 13 residues. In nucleotides, the CDR3 is TGTGCCAGCAGTGAAGGGGGAACCTACGAGCAGTACTTC. The encoded protein is CASSEGGTYEQYF.

This chain joins TRBV15 and TRBJ2-1, with 7 bases identical to TRBD2. The CDR3 runs 12 residues. The V segment lost 9 bases and the J segment 6 bases; nucleotides outside the gene matches: 5. Germline CDR1 LNHNV, CDR2 YYDKDF (reference sequence). CDR3 sequence: CATRESGNEQFF. The CDR3 DNA follows: TGTGCCACGCGGGAGTCGGGCAATGAGCAGTTCTTC.

The CDR3 here is CASSPPQHHEQFF. CDR3 nucleotide sequence: TGTGCCAGCAGTCCGCCCCAGCATCATGAGCAGTTCTTC. The chain is built from TRBV27 and TRBJ2-1; D is uncertain. V lost 5 bases and J 8 bases, leaving 13 bases between the germline ends. CDR3 length: 13 residues. Germline CDR1 is MNHEY and CDR2 is SMNVEV (reference sequence).

The chain uses TRBV5-6 and TRBJ2-7; D possibly corresponds to TRBD1 (5 bases). Trimming left V 0 bases short and J 3 bases short, with 10 bases between. CDR1 is SGHDT and CDR2 is YYEEEE in the germline V gene. The CDR3 contains 14 residues. The CDR3 region is CASSLEGDYYEQYF. The CDR3 coding sequence is TGTGCCAGCAGCTTGGAAGGGGATTACTACGAGCAGTACTTC. Drawing the rest from reference TRBV5-6 and TRBJ2-7, the complete variable domain is DAGVTQSPTHLIKTRGQQVTLRCSPKSGHDTVSWYQQALGQGPQFIFQYYEEEERQRGNFPDRFSGHQFPNYSSELNVNALLLGDSALYLCASSLEGDYYEQYFGPGTRLTVT.

This rearrangement joins TRBV5-1 to TRBJ2-1, with no clear D. CDR1 and CDR2 (germline): SGHRS, YFSETQ. The V and J ends lost 0 bases and 5 bases respectively, with 6 bases between them. The CDR3 has 13 residues. Here the CDR3 reads CASSLGSNNEQFF. The CDR3 region has the DNA TGCGCCAGCAGCTTGGGGAGTAACAATGAGCAGTTCTTC. Supplemented by reference TRBV5-1 and TRBJ2-1, the full variable domain reads KAGVTQTPRYLIKTRGQQVTLSCSPISGHRSVSWYQQTPGQGLQFLFEYFSETQRNKGNFPGRFSGRQFSNSRSEMNVSTLELGDSALYLCASSLGSNNEQFFGPGTRLTVL.

Only one count was recorded for this clone. The chain joins TRBV28 to TRBJ2-7; TRBD2 matches 9 bases. The CDR3 consists of 17 residues. CDR1 is MDHEN and CDR2 is SYDVKM in the germline V gene. The trim removed 3 bases at V and 3 bases at J, leaving 12 bases unmatched. The CDR3 reads CASSLVLTSGNLYEQYF. The CDR3 nucleotides are TGTGCCAGCAGTTTGGTCCTGACTAGCGGAAACCTCTACGAGCAGTACTTC.

The rearrangement uses TRBV7-9 and TRBJ2-7; 8 bases fit TRBD1. Germline V lookup: CDR1 SEHNR, CDR2 FQNEAQ (reference sequence). The CDR3 is 13 amino acids. V lost 6 bases, J lost 6 bases, and 7 bases stayed unmatched. Written as DNA, the CDR3 is TGTGCCAGCAGATTGGACAGGGAGAGCGAGCAGTACTTC. This encodes CASRLDRESEQYF.

The chain has TRBV7-9 and TRBJ1-4; 8 nucleotides agree with TRBD1. The CDR3 is 13 amino acids. Per germline, CDR1 SEHNR and CDR2 FQNEAQ (reference sequence). V shed 5 bases and J 7 bases; nucleotides not matched to a gene: 3. The CDR3 DNA sequence: TGTGCCAGCAGCGGACAGGGAGCTGAAAAACTGTTTTTT. Its protein is CASSGQGAEKLFF.

V gene TRBV7-6 combines with J gene TRBJ2-1, with 12 bases identical to TRBD2. The CDR3 runs 17 residues. Germline V gene lookup returns CDR1 SGHVS and CDR2 FNYEAQ. Trimming cost V 1 base and J 3 bases; bases outside gene matches: 4. The CDR3, as DNA: TGTGCCAGCAGCTTAGGCCTAGCGGGAGGGGGCTACAATGAGCAGTTCTTC. This sequence encodes CASSLGLAGGGYNEQFF.

The count of this clone is one. The chain carries TRBV5-4 and TRBJ2-6, with D unresolved. CDR3 length equals 14 residues. The germline V gene has CDR1 SGHNT and CDR2 YYREEE (reference sequence). Trimming took off 0 bases at V and 2 bases at J, with 3 bases between the two ends. The CDR3 reads CASSLGAGANVLTF. Here the CDR3 DNA reads TGTGCCAGCAGCTTGGGGGCTGGGGCCAACGTCCTGACTTTC.

The chain carries TRBV19 and TRBJ1-1; a possible D gene is TRBD1 (6 bases). This CDR3 has 15 residues. Trimming pared 5 bases from V and 4 bases from J, leaving 17 bases between. Germline V gene data show CDR1 as LNHDA and CDR2 as SQIVND (reference sequence). The CDR3 reads CASSDLQGRFTEAFF. CDR3 nucleotide sequence: TGTGCCAGTAGTGATCTCCAGGGGAGATTCACTGAAGCTTTCTTT.

V and J are TRBV13 and TRBJ2-5, with no clear D. This CDR3 comprises 16 residues. Trimming took 8 bases from V and 2 from J, leaving 21 bases between them. The germline gives CDR1 PRHDT, CDR2 FYEKMQ (reference sequence). In DNA, the CDR3 is TGTGCCAGCGGCGCCAGACAAGAGAACGCGCAAGAGACCCAGTACTTC. Encoded protein: CASGARQENAQETQYF.

V and J are TRBV27 and TRBJ1-3; D is unresolved. The V gene lost 2 bases and the J gene lost 1 base, with 6 bases spanning the gap. This CDR3 has 14 residues. The germline V gene encodes CDR1 MNHEY and CDR2 SMNVEV (reference sequence). The CDR3 DNA reads TGTGCCAGCAGTTTAGTAGGTTCTGGAAACACCATATATTTT. The encoded protein is CASSLVGSGNTIYF.

The chain employs TRBV15 and TRBJ2-7, with TRBD2 matching over 7 bases. Germline CDR1 is LNHNV and CDR2 is YYDKDF (reference sequence). Losses at the gene ends were 5 bases for V and 2 bases for J; bases not matched to a gene: 15. This CDR3 region has 17 residues. CDR3 bases: TGTGCCACCAGCGGGTCCCCAGGGCCTAGCGGTACCTACGAGCAGTACTTC. Translation: CATSGSPGPSGTYEQYF.

The rearrangement links TRBV4-3 to TRBJ2-4; 12 nucleotides match TRBD2. Germline V gene data show CDR1 as LGHNA and CDR2 as YSLEER. With V trimmed by 1 base and J by 5 bases, 6 bases remained unmatched. The CDR3 runs 17 residues. CDR3 coding DNA: TGCGCCAGCAGCCAAGGGCGACTAGCGGGAGCGGAAAACATTCAGTACTTC. It yields the protein CASSQGRLAGAENIQYF.

Points on this clone: An end of the junction differs from the germline gene, which may be a read error. This chain joins TRBV11-3 and TRBJ2-3; 10 positions match TRBD2. This CDR3 is built from 16 residues. Germline V gene data show CDR1 as SGHNT and CDR2 as YENEEA. As DNA, the CDR3 is TGTACCAGCAGCGAGGGAGCGGGAGGGCCTTGGGATACGCAGTATTTT. Residues: CTSSEGAGGPWDTQYF. The variable domain in full, with the rest retrieved from reference TRBV11-3 and TRBJ2-3, is EAGVVQSPRYKIIEKKQPVAFWCNPISGHNTLYWYLQNLGQGPELLIRYENEEAVDDSQLPKDRFSAERLKGVDSTLKIQPAELGDSAVYLCTSSEGAGGPWDTQYFGPGTRLTVL.

The V and J genes are TRBV2 and TRBJ1-2; D is unresolved. From germline, CDR1 is SNHLY and CDR2 FYNNEI. With 2 bases removed from V and 1 base from J, the gap between germline ends came to 5 bases. The CDR3 sequence is 13 residues long. CDR3 DNA: TGTGCCAGCAGTGAAATAAATAACTATGGCTACACCTTC. The encoded protein is CASSEINNYGYTF.

V and J are TRBV15 and TRBJ2-7, with TRBD1 matching over 12 bases. In germline, CDR1 is LNHNV, CDR2 YYDKDF (reference sequence). The CDR3 totals 13 residues. Losses at the gene ends were 9 bases for V and 6 bases for J; bases not matched to a gene: 6. The DNA of the CDR3 is TGTGCCACAGCCGGGACAGGGGGCGGCGAGCAGTACTTC. Its translation is CATAGTGGGEQYF.

The genes are TRBV28 and TRBJ2-3; the match to TRBD2 covers 10 bases. J lost 6 bases, V lost 5 bases, and 8 bases had no gene match. The CDR3 sequence is 15 residues long. Looked up from germline, CDR1 is MDHEN and CDR2 is SYDVKM. CDR3 bases: TGTGCCAGCAGTCCGAGGACTAGCGGTTGGGATACGCAGTATTTT. It translates to CASSPRTSGWDTQYF.

The rearrangement links TRBV4-1 to TRBJ1-2; D unresolved. The CDR3 sequence is 12 residues long. Germline V lookup: CDR1 MGHRA, CDR2 YSYEKL. The V gene lost 1 base and the J gene lost 8 bases, with 8 bases spanning the gap. This chain's CDR3 is CASSQGTEGYTF. CDR3 sequence (DNA): TGCGCCAGCAGCCAAGGAACGGAGGGCTACACCTTC.